Presented here are 29 T cell receptor beta chains from one specimen sequenced in a study of cytotoxic CD8 clonotypes in ibrutinib-treated CLL. Sequencing used immunoSEQ multiplex PCR; TCRdb keeps in-frame clones, though not all of them. The sample lists 100,000 to 150,000 clones, approximately 83% occurring once. The sample in question was PBMCs, obtained after 24 months of ibrutinib treatment. Receptors were obtained from a human donor with chronic lymphocytic leukemia.

The V and J genes are TRBV5-1 and TRBJ2-5; D remains unclear. Trimming shortened V by 0 bases and J by 3 bases, and 3 bases separated the two germline ends. Germline CDR1 is SGHRS and CDR2 is YFSETQ. This CDR3 spans 12 amino acids. This chain's CDR3 is CASSLDKETQYF. CDR3 in DNA: TGCGCCAGCAGCTTGGACAAAGAGACCCAGTACTTC.

The chain links TRBV5-5 to TRBJ2-2; TRBD2 is a possible D gene (5 bases). Germline assignment: CDR1 SGHKS and CDR2 YYEKEE (reference sequence). Deletions cut 4 bases from V and 7 bases from J, with 17 bases between. CDR3 size: 15 residues. CDR3 protein: CASSPTPFAGGELFF. CDR3 DNA sequence: TGTGCCAGCAGCCCAACCCCGTTTGCGGGCGGGGAGCTGTTTTTT.

This chain links TRBV19 with TRBJ2-5; 11 bases are a match to TRBD1. This CDR3 comprises 15 residues. With 6 bases clipped from V and 4 bases from J, the junction kept 7 bases outside the gene matches. Germline assignment: CDR1 LNHDA and CDR2 SQIVND (reference sequence). The CDR3 bases are TGTGCCAGTAGCCCAAGGACAGGGGGCGTAGAGACCCAGTACTTC. The encoded protein is CASSPRTGGVETQYF.

The chain combines TRBV10-3 with TRBJ1-1; no firm D call. CDR1 and CDR2 from the germline V gene are ENHRY and SYGVKD. The germline V and J ends were trimmed by 8 bases and 1 base, with 8 bases remaining between them. The CDR3 extends over 12 amino acids. CDR3 in amino acids: CAIRRENTEAFF. Here the CDR3 DNA reads TGTGCCATCCGGCGAGAGAACACTGAAGCTTTCTTT.

This clone was seen just once. The chain joins TRBV5-5 to TRBJ1-6; 8 bases are shared with TRBD1. V lost 5 bases to trimming and J lost 8 bases; unmatched junction nucleotides: 6. Germline V gene lookup returns CDR1 SGHKS and CDR2 YYEKEE (reference sequence). The CDR3 is 14 residues long. The CDR3 reads CASRPTGGYSPLHF. The DNA for the CDR3 is TGTGCCAGCAGACCTACAGGGGGTTATTCACCCCTCCACTTT.

This chain uses TRBV18 with TRBJ1-3, with D possibly matching TRBD1 (5 bases). The CDR3 consists of 16 residues. CDR1 is KGHSH, CDR2 LQKENI, per germline. Trimming removed 0 bases at V and 1 base at J, with 10 bases between. CDR3 amino acids: CASSPPGQGSGNTIYF. DNA for the CDR3: TGTGCCAGCTCACCACCGGGGCAGGGTTCTGGAAACACCATATATTTT.

This chain joins TRBV5-6 and TRBJ2-1, with 7 bases identical to TRBD2. The trim removed 0 bases at V and 0 bases at J, leaving 6 bases unmatched. Germline values: CDR1 SGHDT, CDR2 YYEEEE. The CDR3 runs 17 residues. The CDR3 here is CASSLAGGGGSYNEQFF. CDR3 DNA sequence: TGTGCCAGCAGCTTGGCGGGCGGGGGTGGCTCCTACAATGAGCAGTTCTTC.

This chain links TRBV10-3 with TRBJ2-5, with 15 bases aligning to TRBD2. The ends lost 6 bases at V and 5 bases at J; junction bases unmatched: 1. The CDR3 totals 14 residues. Looked up from germline, CDR1 is ENHRY and CDR2 is SYGVKD. The CDR3 DNA reads as TGTGCCATCAGCGGGACTAGCGGGGGGGAGACCCAGTACTTC. Protein: CAISGTSGGETQYF.

The J gene is TRBJ2-3, the V gene TRBV13; D is unresolved. Trimming shortened V by 2 bases and J by 6 bases, and 12 bases separated the two germline ends. The CDR3 contains 14 residues. Germline CDR1 and CDR2: PRHDT and FYEKMQ (reference sequence). CDR3 coding DNA: TGTGCCAGCAGCTTAATATTCCAAAGGGATACGCAGTATTTT. It yields the protein CASSLIFQRDTQYF.

The chain uses TRBV2 and TRBJ1-1; 7 positions match TRBD1. The ends lost 7 bases at V and 4 bases at J; junction bases unmatched: 9. This CDR3 comprises 14 residues. CDR1 SNHLY and CDR2 FYNNEI come from the germline V gene. This CDR3 reads CASTEVGGFTEAFF. In DNA, the CDR3 is TGTGCCAGCACCGAGGTAGGGGGCTTCACTGAAGCTTTCTTT.

The chain has TRBV5-3 and TRBJ1-5, with TRBD1 matching 12 bases. TRBV5-3 is an ORF, and what it does is uncertain. J was trimmed by 3 bases and V by 8 bases; bases with no gene match: 15. The CDR3 loop spans 18 amino acids. The CDR3 sequence: CASPLGDRGQDVNQPQHF. In DNA, the CDR3 is TGTGCCAGTCCGCTTGGGGACAGGGGGCAGGATGTCAATCAGCCCCAGCATTTT.

This chain connects TRBV15 to TRBJ2-1, with a possible D match to TRBD1 (6 bases). Germline CDR1 LNHNV, CDR2 YYDKDF (reference sequence). V lost 1 base and J lost 12, with 10 bases in between. The CDR3 extends over 12 amino acids. CDR3 DNA sequence: TGTGCCACCAGCAGAGTTGAGGGGGTGCAGTTCTTC. It yields the protein CATSRVEGVQFF.

The chain couples TRBV4-2 to TRBJ2-3; 7 nucleotides align to TRBD1. The CDR3 length is 15 residues. Trimming took 5 bases from V and 1 from J; bases not matched to a gene: 6. Looked up from germline, CDR1 is LGHNA and CDR2 is YNFKEQ. The CDR3 DNA is TGTGCCAGCAGCAATCGACAGGGTGGCACAGATACGCAGTATTTT. Amino acids: CASSNRQGGTDTQYF.

This clone was seen only a few times. This chain uses TRBV5-6 with TRBJ1-2, with 8 bases lining up with TRBD1. After removal of 1 base from V and 8 bases from J, the junction contained 10 bases not matched to a gene. This CDR3 spans 15 amino acids. Looked up from germline, CDR1 is SGHDT and CDR2 is YYEEEE. CDR3 residues: CASSLMDRVREGYTF. CDR3 nucleotides: TGTGCCAGCAGCTTGATGGACAGGGTCCGTGAAGGCTACACCTTC.

The chain has TRBV5-4 and TRBJ2-7, with D possibly being TRBD1 (7 bases). Between the trimmed V and J ends, which lost 4 bases and 1 base, there was a span of 15 bases. Germline values: CDR1 SGHNT, CDR2 YYREEE (reference sequence). The CDR3 is 15 residues long. The chain's CDR3 is CASSDSRGASYEQYF. The DNA for the CDR3 is TGTGCCAGCAGCGACTCCAGGGGGGCGTCCTACGAGCAGTACTTC. The variable domain in full, completed from reference TRBV5-4 and TRBJ2-7, reads ETGVTQSPTHLIKTRGQQVTLRCSSQSGHNTVSWYQQALGQGPQFIFQYYREEENGRGNFPPRFSGLQFPNYSSELNVNALELDDSALYLCASSDSRGASYEQYFGPGTRLTVT.

Concerning this clone itself: Other DNA sequences in this specimen translate into the identical CDR3. The rearrangement links TRBV5-1 to TRBJ2-3, with 9 nucleotides matching TRBD2. The CDR3 length is 16 residues. Unmatched junction bases numbered 8, after V lost 2 bases and J lost 4 bases. Germline CDR1 SGHRS, CDR2 YFSETQ. In nucleotides, the CDR3 is TGCGCCAGCAGCTTAGGAGCGGGGGGAGCAGCAGATACGCAGTATTTT. Its protein product is CASSLGAGGAADTQYF. Filled out from reference TRBV5-1 and TRBJ2-3, the complete variable domain reads KAGVTQTPRYLIKTRGQQVTLSCSPISGHRSVSWYQQTPGQGLQFLFEYFSETQRNKGNFPGRFSGRQFSNSRSEMNVSTLELGDSALYLCASSLGAGGAADTQYFGPGTRLTVL.

The chain carries TRBV27 and TRBJ1-1; D possibly corresponds to TRBD1 (5 bases). Germline V gene sequence: CDR1 MNHEY, CDR2 SMNVEV (reference sequence). V lost 2 bases and J lost 2, with 9 bases in between. The CDR3 loop spans 14 amino acids. The CDR3 sequence: CASSLQGINTEAFF. The CDR3 DNA sequence: TGTGCCAGCAGTTTACAGGGAATTAACACTGAAGCTTTCTTT.

The CDR3 protein is CASSIGSFRGTYEQYF. The CDR3 DNA is TGTGCCAGCAGTATAGGAAGTTTTAGGGGCACCTACGAGCAGTACTTC. V is TRBV27 and J is TRBJ2-7, with a weak D call TRBD1 (5 bases). This CDR3 comprises 16 residues. CDR1 and CDR2 from the germline V gene are MNHEY and SMNVEV (reference sequence). V was shortened by 5 bases and J by 2 bases, with 19 bases between the two germline ends.

This clone came up once. This chain uses TRBV7-2 with TRBJ2-7, with 8 bases identical to TRBD1. CDR1 is SGHTA and CDR2 is FQGNSA in the germline V gene. The CDR3 covers 15 residues. J was trimmed by 1 base and V by 3 bases; bases with no gene match: 5. The CDR3 nucleotides are TGTGCCAGCAGCTTTTCAACAGGGGGGTCCTACGAGCAGTACTTC. Translated, it gives CASSFSTGGSYEQYF.

The J gene is TRBJ1-1, the V gene TRBV28; D possibly corresponds to TRBD1 (6 bases). V was trimmed by 5 bases and J by 2 bases, leaving 33 bases between them. CDR3 length: 21 residues. Germline V gene sequence: CDR1 MDHEN, CDR2 SYDVKM. The CDR3 bases are TGTGCCAGCAGTAATATACACTTTAGCAACAGGGAGAGGGGCTTAAACACTGAAGCTTTCTTT. Translating it yields CASSNIHFSNRERGLNTEAFF.

The chain uses TRBV19 and TRBJ1-1, with 7 nucleotides matching TRBD1. Trimming at V came to 1 base and at J to 1 base, leaving 3 bases not matched to a gene. The CDR3 has 15 amino acids. The germline V gene encodes CDR1 LNHDA and CDR2 SQIVND (reference sequence). This CDR3 reads CASSIGRQGNTEAFF. The DNA for the CDR3 is TGTGCCAGTAGTATAGGGAGACAGGGGAACACTGAAGCTTTCTTT.

The chain carries TRBV2 and TRBJ2-1; a possible D gene is TRBD2 (6 bases). The CDR3 sequence is 14 residues long. Trimming removed 3 bases at V and 4 bases at J, with 10 bases between. Looked up from germline, CDR1 is SNHLY and CDR2 is FYNNEI. In DNA form, the CDR3 reads TGTGCCAGCAGTGAGACTAGTGCGTACAATGAGCAGTTCTTC. Its protein is CASSETSAYNEQFF. The full variable domain, rest sourced from reference TRBV2 and TRBJ2-1, is EPEVTQTPSHQVTQMGQEVILRCVPISNHLYFYWYRQILGQKVEFLVSFYNNEISEKSEIFDDQFSVERPDGSNFTLKIRSTKLEDSAMYFCASSETSAYNEQFFGPGTRLTVL.

The CDR3, as DNA: TGTGCCTCCGCGAGAACAGATACGCAGTATTTT. Its translation is CASARTDTQYF. The gene calls are TRBV7-2 and TRBJ2-3; no clear D. The germline CDR1 and CDR2 sequences are SGHTA and FQGNSA. This CDR3 has 11 amino acids. The V gene lost 11 bases and the J gene lost 3 bases, with 9 bases spanning the gap.

This clone was seen more than once but under ten times. This chain links TRBV15 with TRBJ1-3; D unresolved. Germline V gives CDR1 LNHNV, CDR2 YYDKDF (reference sequence). The CDR3 loop spans 15 amino acids. Deletions cut 0 bases from V and 0 bases from J, with 6 bases between. CDR3 protein: CATSRDTRSGNTIYF. CDR3 nucleotide sequence: TGTGCCACCAGCAGAGATACGCGCTCTGGAAACACCATATATTTT.

V usage is TRBV10-3 and J usage is TRBJ1-2; D remains unclear. Germline CDR1 reads ENHRY; CDR2 reads SYGVKD. V was trimmed by 2 bases and J by 4 bases, leaving 8 bases between them. The CDR3 contains 13 residues. The CDR3 DNA reads as TGTGCCATCAGTGAGCTAGGGCTCTATGGCTACACCTTC. Translated, it gives CAISELGLYGYTF.

The V and J genes are TRBV29-1 and TRBJ1-5, with no clear D. CDR3 length: 15 residues. The germline V and J ends were trimmed by 6 bases and 4 bases, with 19 bases remaining between them. Germline CDR1 SQVTM, CDR2 ANQGSEA. The CDR3 nucleotides read TGCAGCGTCGCGGACGGCGTTTTGGGTAATCAGCCCCAGCATTTT. This codes for CSVADGVLGNQPQHF.

This clone was seen a few times. The CDR3 reads CSVLSIDSYNEQFF. For the CDR3, the DNA is TGCAGCGTTCTATCGATTGACTCCTACAATGAGCAGTTCTTC. The genes are TRBV29-1 and TRBJ2-1; D not resolved. CDR3 size: 14 residues. Germline CDR1 and CDR2: SQVTM and ANQGSEA. Trimming stripped 5 bases from V and 0 bases from J, with 11 bases between.

V and J are TRBV4-2 and TRBJ2-3, with 7 bases that match TRBD2. Trimming at V came to 1 base and at J to 1 base, leaving 5 bases not matched to a gene. The CDR3 extends over 16 amino acids. Germline CDR1 LGHNA, CDR2 YNFKEQ. The CDR3 DNA reads as TGTGCCAGCAGCCAAGGTACTAGCGCGGGCACAGATACGCAGTATTTT. Translating it yields CASSQGTSAGTDTQYF.

J is TRBJ1-1 and V is TRBV5-6, with 9 nucleotides matching TRBD1. The CDR3 loop spans 16 amino acids. CDR1 SGHDT and CDR2 YYEEEE come from the germline V gene. V shed 1 base and J 4 bases; nucleotides not matched to a gene: 8. The CDR3 loop reads CASSLRITGGLTEAFF. CDR3 sequence (DNA): TGTGCCAGCAGCTTGCGAATCACAGGGGGCCTCACTGAAGCTTTCTTT.